A selection of T cell receptor beta chains follows, all from one sample in a study of blood T cell dynamics during melanoma immunotherapy. Repertoires were generated with immunoSEQ multiplex PCR, while TCRdb's copy carries only in-frame clones and drops some. The repertoire holds 8,000 to 11,000 clones, with more than 85% as singletons. The sample consisted of blood, taken from a patient treated with checkpoint blockade. These receptors all stem from a human donor with melanoma. The CDR3 runs from the conserved cysteine through the conserved F or W. Each record gives: D gene, J gene, V gene, CDR3 DNA, CDR3 protein. The D gene is left open where the match is weak.

TRBD2 TRBJ2-5 TRBV28 TGTGCCAGCAGTTTGTTCGGGCGGGCGACTAGCGGGAGGCCTCAAGAGACCCAGTACTTC CASSLFGRATSGRPQETQYF
- TRBJ1-2 TRBV6-1 TGTGCCAGCAGTGAAACGGGAACGTATGGCTACACCTTC CASSETGTYGYTF
- TRBJ2-6 TRBV6-6 TGTGCCATCGGGGGTTCCGGGGCCAACGTCCTGACTTTC CAIGGSGANVLTF
TRBD1 TRBJ2-3 TRBV19 TGTGCCAGTAGTATAGAGGGGACAGCGACCACAGATACGCAGTATTTT CASSIEGTATTDTQYF
- TRBJ1-4 TRBV30 TGTGCCTCGGGGGCACGGACGGGGAATGAAAAACTGTTTTTT CASGARTGNEKLFF
TRBD1 TRBJ2-7 TRBV28 TGTGCCAGCAAACAGGGGTACTACGAGCAGTACTTC CASKQGYYEQYF
- TRBJ1-1 TRBV5-1 TGCGCCAGCAGCTTTAATGGGGGGAACACTGAAGCTTTCTTT CASSFNGGNTEAFF
TRBD2 TRBJ2-7 TRBV6-5 TGTGCCAGCAGTTCCTCGGCGGGAGCGTACGAGCAGTACTTC CASSSSAGAYEQYF
- TRBJ1-2 TRBV5-6 TGTGCCAGCAGCTCTGGTAGTGGCTACACCTTC CASSSGSGYTF
- TRBJ1-1 TRBV7-3 TGTGCCAGCAGCCCCCTAAGGATGAACACTGAAGCTTTCTTT CASSPLRMNTEAFF
TRBD1 TRBJ2-7 TRBV5-1 TGCGCCAGCAGCTTGGACCGGGACAGCCCCTACGAGCAGTACTTC CASSLDRDSPYEQYF